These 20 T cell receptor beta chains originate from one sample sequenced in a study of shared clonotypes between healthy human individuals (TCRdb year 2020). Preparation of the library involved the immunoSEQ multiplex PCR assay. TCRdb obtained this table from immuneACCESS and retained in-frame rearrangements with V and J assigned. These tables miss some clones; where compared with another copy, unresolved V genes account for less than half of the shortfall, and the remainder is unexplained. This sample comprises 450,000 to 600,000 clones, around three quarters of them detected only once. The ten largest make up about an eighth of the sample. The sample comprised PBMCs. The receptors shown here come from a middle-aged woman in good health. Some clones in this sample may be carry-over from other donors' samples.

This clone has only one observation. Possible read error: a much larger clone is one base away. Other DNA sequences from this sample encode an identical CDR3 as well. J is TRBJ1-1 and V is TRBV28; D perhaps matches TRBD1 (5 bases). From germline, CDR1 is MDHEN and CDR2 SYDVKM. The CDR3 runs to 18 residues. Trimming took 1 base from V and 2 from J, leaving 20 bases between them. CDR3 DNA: TGTGCCAGCAGTTTATTCTTAGTGTGGGGCAGGCCAAACACTGAAGCTTTCTTT. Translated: CASSLFLVWGRPNTEAFF. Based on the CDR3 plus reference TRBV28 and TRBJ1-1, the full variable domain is DVKVTQSSRYLVKRTGEKVFLECVQDMDHENMFWYRQDPGLGLRLIYFSYDVKMKEKGDIPEGYSVSREKKERFSLILESASTNQTSMYLCASSLFLVWGRPNTEAFFGQGTRLTVV.

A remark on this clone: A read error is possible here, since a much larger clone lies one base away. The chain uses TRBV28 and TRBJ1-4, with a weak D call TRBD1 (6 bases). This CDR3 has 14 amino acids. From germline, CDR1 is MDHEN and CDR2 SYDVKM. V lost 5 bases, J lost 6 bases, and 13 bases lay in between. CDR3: CASSGRDIDEKLFF. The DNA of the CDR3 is TGTGCCAGCAGTGGCCGGGACATAGATGAAAAACTGTTTTTT.

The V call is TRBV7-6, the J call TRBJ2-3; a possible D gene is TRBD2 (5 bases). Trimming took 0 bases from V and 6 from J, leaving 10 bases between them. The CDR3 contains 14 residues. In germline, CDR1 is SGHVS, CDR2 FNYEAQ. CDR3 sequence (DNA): TGTGCCAGCAGCTTAGCGGGAGCTGGTGATACGCAGTATTTT. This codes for CASSLAGAGDTQYF.

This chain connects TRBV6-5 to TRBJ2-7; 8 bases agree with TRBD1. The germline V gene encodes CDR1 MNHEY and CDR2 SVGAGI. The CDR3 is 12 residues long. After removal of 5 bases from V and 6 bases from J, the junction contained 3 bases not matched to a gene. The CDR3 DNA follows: TGTGCCAGCAGTAAGGGGACAGGCGAGCAGTACTTC. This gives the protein CASSKGTGEQYF.

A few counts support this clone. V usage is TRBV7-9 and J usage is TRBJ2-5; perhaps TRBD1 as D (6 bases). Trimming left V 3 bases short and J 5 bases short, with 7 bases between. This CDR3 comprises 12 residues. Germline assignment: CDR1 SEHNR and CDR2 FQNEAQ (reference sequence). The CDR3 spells CASSFTGETQYF. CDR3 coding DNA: TGTGCCAGCAGCTTCACAGGGGAGACCCAGTACTTC.

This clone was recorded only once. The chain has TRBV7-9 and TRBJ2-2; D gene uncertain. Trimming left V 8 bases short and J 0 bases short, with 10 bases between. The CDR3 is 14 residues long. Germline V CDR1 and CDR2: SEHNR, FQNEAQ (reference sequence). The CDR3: CASPAQANTGELFF. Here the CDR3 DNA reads TGTGCCAGCCCGGCCCAGGCGAACACCGGGGAGCTGTTTTTT.

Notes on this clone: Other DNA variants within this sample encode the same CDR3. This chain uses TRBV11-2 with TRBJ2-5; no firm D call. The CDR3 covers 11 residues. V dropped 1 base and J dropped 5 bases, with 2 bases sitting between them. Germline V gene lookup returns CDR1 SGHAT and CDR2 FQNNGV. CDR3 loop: CASSLGETQYF. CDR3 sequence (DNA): TGTGCCAGCAGCTTAGGCGAGACCCAGTACTTC.

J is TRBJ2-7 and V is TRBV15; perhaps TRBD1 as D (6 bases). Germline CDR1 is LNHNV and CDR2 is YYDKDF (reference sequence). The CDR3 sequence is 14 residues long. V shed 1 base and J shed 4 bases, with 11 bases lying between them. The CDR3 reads CATSRVLGAYEQYF. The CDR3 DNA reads TGTGCCACCAGCAGAGTTTTGGGGGCTTACGAGCAGTACTTC.

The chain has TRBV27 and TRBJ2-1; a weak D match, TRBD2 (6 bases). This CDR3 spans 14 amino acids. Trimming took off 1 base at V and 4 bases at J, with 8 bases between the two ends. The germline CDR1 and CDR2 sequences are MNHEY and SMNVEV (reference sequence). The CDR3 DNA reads TGTGCCAGCAGTTTATACCGGGGGTACAATGAGCAGTTCTTC. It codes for CASSLYRGYNEQFF.

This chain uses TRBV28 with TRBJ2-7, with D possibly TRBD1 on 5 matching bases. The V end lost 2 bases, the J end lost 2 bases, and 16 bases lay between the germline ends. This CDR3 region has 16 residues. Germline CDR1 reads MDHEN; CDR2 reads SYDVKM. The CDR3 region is CASSLSSARVPYEQYF. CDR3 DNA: TGTGCCAGCAGTTTAAGCTCGGCCAGGGTACCCTACGAGCAGTACTTC.

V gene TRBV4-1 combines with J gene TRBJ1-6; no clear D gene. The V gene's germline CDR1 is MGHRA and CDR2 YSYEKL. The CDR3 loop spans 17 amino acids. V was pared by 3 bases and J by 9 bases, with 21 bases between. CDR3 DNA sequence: TGCGCCAGCAGCCACGAGGTGCAGCTTGTGGGCAGTTCACCCCTCCACTTT. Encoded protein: CASSHEVQLVGSSPLHF.

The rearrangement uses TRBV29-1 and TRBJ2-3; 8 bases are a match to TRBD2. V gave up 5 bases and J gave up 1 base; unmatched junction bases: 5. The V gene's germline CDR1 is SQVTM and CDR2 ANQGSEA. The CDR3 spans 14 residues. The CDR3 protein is CSVRAGVGTDTQYF. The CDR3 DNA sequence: TGCAGCGTTCGAGCGGGAGTAGGCACAGATACGCAGTATTTT.

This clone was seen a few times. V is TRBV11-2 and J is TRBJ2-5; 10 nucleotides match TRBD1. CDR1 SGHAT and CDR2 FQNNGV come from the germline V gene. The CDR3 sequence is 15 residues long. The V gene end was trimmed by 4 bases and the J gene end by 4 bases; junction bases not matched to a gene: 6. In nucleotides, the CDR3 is TGTGCCAGCAGCTCGCGGACAGGGGGAGTAGAGACCCAGTACTTC. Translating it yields CASSSRTGGVETQYF.

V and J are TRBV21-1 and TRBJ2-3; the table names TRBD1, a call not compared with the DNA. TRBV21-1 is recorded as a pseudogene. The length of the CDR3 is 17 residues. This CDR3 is CASSKGVDSGCTDTQYF. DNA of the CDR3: TGTGCCAGCAGCAAAGGGGTTGACAGTGGATGCACAGATACGCAGTATTTT.

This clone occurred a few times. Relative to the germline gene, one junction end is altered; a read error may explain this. The CDR3 nucleotides read TGTGCCAGCAGCTTAGGTACGGGCAACAAATTGGAATTC. Amino acid sequence: CASSLGTGNKLEF. The V and J genes are TRBV7-3 and TRBJ2-7, with D unclear. The CDR3 contains 13 residues. Looked up from germline, CDR1 is SGHTA and CDR2 is FQGTGA.

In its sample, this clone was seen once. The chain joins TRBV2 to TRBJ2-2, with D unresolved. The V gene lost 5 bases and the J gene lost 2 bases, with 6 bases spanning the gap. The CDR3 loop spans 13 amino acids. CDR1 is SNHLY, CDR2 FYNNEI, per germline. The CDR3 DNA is TGTGCCAGCAGTATCACAAACACCGGGGAGCTGTTTTTT. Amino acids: CASSITNTGELFF. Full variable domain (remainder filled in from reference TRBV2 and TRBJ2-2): EPEVTQTPSHQVTQMGQEVILRCVPISNHLYFYWYRQILGQKVEFLVSFYNNEISEKSEIFDDQFSVERPDGSNFTLKIRSTKLEDSAMYFCASSITNTGELFFGEGSRLTVL.

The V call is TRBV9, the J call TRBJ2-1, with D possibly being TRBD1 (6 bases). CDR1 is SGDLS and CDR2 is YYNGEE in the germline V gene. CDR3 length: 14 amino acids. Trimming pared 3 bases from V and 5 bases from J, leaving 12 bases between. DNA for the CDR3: TGTGCCAGCAGCGACGACAGGTCACACAATGAGCAGTTCTTC. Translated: CASSDDRSHNEQFF.

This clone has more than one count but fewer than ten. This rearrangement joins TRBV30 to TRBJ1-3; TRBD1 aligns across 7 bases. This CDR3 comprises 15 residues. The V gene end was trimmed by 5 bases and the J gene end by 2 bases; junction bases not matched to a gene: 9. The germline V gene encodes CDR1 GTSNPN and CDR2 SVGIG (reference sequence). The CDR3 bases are TGTGCCTGGGGTGGAGGGACAGAAACTGGAAACACCATATATTTT. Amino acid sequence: CAWGGGTETGNTIYF.

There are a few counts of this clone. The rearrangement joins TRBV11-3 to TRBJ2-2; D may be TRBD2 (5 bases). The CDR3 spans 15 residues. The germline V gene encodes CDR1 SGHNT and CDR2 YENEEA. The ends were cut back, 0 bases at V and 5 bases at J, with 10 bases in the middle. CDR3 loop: CASSLDGPGTGELFF. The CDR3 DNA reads TGTGCCAGCAGCTTAGACGGGCCGGGGACCGGGGAGCTGTTTTTT.

The DNA for the CDR3 is TGCGCCAGCAGCCCGACGGGACTCGGACGGCCTTACGAGCAGTACTTC. This sequence encodes CASSPTGLGRPYEQYF. The chain couples TRBV5-1 to TRBJ2-7, with D perhaps matching TRBD2 (6 bases). The CDR3 consists of 16 residues. Trimming pared 4 bases from V and 4 bases from J, leaving 21 bases between. CDR1 is SGHRS and CDR2 is YFSETQ in the germline V gene.